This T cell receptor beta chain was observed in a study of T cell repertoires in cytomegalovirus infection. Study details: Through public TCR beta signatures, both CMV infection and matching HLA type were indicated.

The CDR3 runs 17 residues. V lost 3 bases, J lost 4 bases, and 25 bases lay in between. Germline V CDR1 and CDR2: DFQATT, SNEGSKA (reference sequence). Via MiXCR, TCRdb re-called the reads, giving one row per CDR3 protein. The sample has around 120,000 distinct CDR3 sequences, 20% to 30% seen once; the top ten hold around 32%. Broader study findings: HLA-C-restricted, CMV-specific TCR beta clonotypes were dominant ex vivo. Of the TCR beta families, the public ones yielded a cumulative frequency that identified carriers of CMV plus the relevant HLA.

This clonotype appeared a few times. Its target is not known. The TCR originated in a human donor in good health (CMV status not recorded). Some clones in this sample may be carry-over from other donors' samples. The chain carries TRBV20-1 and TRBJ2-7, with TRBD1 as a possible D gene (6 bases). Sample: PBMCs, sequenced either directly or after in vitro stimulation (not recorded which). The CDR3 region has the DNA TGCAGTGCTAGTCCCCTCCCAGGCCGGGACACACTTTACGAGCAGTACTTC. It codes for CSASPLPGRDTLYEQYF.